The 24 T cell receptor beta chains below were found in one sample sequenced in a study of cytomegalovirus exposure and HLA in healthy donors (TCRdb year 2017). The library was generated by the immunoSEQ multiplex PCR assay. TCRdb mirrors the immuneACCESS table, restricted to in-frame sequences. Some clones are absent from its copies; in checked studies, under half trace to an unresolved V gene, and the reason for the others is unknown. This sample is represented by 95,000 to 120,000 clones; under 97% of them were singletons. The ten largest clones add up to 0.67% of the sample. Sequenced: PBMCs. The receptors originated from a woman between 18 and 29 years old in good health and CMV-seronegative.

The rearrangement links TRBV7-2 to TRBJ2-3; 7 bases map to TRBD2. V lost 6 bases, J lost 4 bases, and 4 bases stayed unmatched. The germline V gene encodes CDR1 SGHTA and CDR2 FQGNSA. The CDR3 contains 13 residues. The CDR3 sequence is CASRPAGADTQYF. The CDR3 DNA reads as TGTGCCAGCAGGCCGGCGGGGGCAGATACGCAGTATTTT.

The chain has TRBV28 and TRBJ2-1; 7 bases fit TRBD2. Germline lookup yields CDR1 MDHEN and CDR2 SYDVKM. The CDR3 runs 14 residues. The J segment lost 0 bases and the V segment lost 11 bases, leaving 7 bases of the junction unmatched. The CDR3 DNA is TGTGCCGCCGCCGGGGGGAGCTCCTACAATGAGCAGTTCTTC. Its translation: CAAAGGSSYNEQFF.

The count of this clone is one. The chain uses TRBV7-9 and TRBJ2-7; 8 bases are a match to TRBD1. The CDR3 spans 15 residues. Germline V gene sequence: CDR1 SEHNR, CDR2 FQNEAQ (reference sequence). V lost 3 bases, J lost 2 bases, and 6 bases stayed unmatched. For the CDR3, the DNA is TGTGCCAGCAGCTTGGGCGCAGGGGGCACCTACGAGCAGTACTTC. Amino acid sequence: CASSLGAGGTYEQYF.

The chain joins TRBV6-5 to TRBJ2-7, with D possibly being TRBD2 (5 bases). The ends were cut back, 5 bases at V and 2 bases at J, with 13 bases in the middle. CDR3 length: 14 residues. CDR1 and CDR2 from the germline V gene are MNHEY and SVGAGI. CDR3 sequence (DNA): TGTGCCAGCAGTGGCAGTCGGGAAACCTACGAGCAGTACTTC. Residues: CASSGSRETYEQYF.

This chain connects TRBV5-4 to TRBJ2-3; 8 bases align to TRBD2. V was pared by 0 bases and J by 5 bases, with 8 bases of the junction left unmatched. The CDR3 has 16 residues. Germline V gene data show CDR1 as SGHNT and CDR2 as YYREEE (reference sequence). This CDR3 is CASSLALNRGGDTQYF. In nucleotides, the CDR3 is TGTGCCAGCAGCTTGGCCTTAAATCGGGGGGGAGATACGCAGTATTTT.

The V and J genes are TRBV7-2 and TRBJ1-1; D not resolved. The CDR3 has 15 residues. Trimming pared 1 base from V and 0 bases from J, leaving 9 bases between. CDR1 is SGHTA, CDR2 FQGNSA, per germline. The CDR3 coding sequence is TGTGCCAGCAGCTTAGTGGCAGTTTTGAACACTGAAGCTTTCTTT. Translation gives CASSLVAVLNTEAFF.

The DNA for the CDR3 is TGTGCCAGCAGCGTAGGAGCCCCCCGGTTTGCGGGGGACCAAGAGACCCAGTACTTC. Its translation: CASSVGAPRFAGDQETQYF. This chain joins TRBV9 and TRBJ2-5; 7 positions match TRBD2. The V and J ends lost 0 bases and 0 bases, in that order; junction bases with no gene match: 14. Germline CDR1 is SGDLS and CDR2 is YYNGEE. The CDR3 length is 19 residues. Drawing the rest from reference TRBV9 and TRBJ2-5, the complete variable domain is DSGVTQTPKHLITATGQRVTLRCSPRSGDLSVYWYQQSLDQGLQFLIQYYNGEERAKGNILERFSAQQFPDLHSELNLSSLELGDSALYFCASSVGAPRFAGDQETQYFGPGTRLLVL.

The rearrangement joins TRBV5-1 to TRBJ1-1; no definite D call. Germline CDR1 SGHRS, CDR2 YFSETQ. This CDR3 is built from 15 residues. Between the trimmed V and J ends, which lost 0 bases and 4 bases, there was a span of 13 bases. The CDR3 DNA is TGCGCCAGCAGCTTGGTTGCTCCGGGGAGCACTGAAGCTTTCTTT. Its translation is CASSLVAPGSTEAFF.

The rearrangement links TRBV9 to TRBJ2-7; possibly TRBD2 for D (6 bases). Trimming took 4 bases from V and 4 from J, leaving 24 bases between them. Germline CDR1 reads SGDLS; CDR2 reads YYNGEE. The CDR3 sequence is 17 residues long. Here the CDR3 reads CASSPRAPGDAVYEQYF. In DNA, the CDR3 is TGTGCCAGCAGCCCGAGAGCTCCGGGGGACGCCGTATACGAGCAGTACTTC.

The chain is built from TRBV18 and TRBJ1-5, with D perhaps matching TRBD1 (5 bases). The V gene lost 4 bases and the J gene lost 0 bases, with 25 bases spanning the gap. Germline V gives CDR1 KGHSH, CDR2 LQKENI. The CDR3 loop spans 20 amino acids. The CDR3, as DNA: TGTGCCAGCTCACTAGATGCACAGTTGGGGGGAATTTATAGCAATCAGCCCCAGCATTTT. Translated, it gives CASSLDAQLGGIYSNQPQHF.

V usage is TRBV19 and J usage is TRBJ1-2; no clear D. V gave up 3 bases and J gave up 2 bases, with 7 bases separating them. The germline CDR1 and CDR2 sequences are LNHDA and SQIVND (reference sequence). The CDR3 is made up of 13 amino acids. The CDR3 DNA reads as TGTGCCAGTAGTATTGGCGGAAACTATGGCTACACCTTC. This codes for CASSIGGNYGYTF. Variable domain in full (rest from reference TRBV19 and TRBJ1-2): DGGITQSPKYLFRKEGQNVTLSCEQNLNHDAMYWYRQDPGQGLRLIYYSQIVNDFQKGDIAEGYSVSREKKESFPLTVTSAQKNPTAFYLCASSIGGNYGYTFGSGTRLTVV.

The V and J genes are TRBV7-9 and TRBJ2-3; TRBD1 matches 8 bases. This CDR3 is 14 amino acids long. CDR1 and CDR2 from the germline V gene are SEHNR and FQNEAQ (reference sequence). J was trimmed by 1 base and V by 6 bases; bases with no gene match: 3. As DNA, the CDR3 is TGTGCCAGCAGGCCAGGGGGCCGCACAGATACGCAGTATTTT. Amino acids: CASRPGGRTDTQYF.

The CDR3 reads CASSQGGQRGGAGELFF. In DNA, the CDR3 is TGTGCCAGCAGCCAAGGGGGTCAGCGGGGGGGAGCCGGGGAGCTGTTTTTT. The chain recombines TRBV4-2 with TRBJ2-2; 10 nucleotides align to TRBD2. This CDR3 is built from 17 residues. V trimming: 1 base; J trimming: 6 bases; junction bases outside the gene matches: 8. In germline, CDR1 is LGHNA, CDR2 YNFKEQ.

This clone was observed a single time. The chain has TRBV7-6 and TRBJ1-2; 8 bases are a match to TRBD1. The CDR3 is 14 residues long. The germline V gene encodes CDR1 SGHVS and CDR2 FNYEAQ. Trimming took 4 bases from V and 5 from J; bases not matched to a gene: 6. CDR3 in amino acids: CASSSETGVYGYTF. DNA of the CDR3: TGTGCCAGCAGCTCCGAGACAGGGGTATATGGCTACACCTTC. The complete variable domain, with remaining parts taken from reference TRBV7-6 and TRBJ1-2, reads GAGVSQSPRYKVTKRGQDVALRCDPISGHVSLYWYRQALGQGPEFLTYFNYEAQQDKSGLPNDRFSAERPEGSISTLTIQRTEQRDSAMYRCASSSETGVYGYTFGSGTRLTVV.

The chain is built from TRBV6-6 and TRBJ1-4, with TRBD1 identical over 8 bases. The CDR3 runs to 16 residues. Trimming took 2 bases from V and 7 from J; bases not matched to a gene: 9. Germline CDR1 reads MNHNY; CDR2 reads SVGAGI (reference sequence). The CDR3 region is CASSYPGTGQREKLFF. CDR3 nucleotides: TGTGCCAGCAGTTACCCCGGGACAGGTCAACGTGAAAAACTGTTTTTT.

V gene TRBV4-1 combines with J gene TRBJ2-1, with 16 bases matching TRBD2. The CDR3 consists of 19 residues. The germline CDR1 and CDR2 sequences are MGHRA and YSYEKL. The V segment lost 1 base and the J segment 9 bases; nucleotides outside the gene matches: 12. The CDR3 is CASSQAGTSGGATSGEQFF. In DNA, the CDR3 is TGCGCCAGCAGCCAAGCCGGGACTAGCGGGGGGGCTACCTCGGGTGAGCAGTTCTTC.

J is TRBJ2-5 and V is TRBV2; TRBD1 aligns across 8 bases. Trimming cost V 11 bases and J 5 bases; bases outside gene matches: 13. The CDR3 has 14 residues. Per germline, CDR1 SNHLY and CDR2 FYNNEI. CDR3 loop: CAAKAQGAQETQYF. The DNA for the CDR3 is TGTGCCGCCAAAGCCCAGGGGGCGCAGGAGACCCAGTACTTC.

The CDR3 bases are TGTGCCAGCAGCCTTATTTCCGGGGGGACATACAATGAGCAGTTCTTC. It specifies CASSLISGGTYNEQFF. This chain links TRBV11-2 with TRBJ2-1; D is perhaps TRBD2 (7 bases). V was clipped by 5 bases and J by 4 bases, with 18 bases between them. The germline gives CDR1 SGHAT, CDR2 FQNNGV. This CDR3 contains 16 residues.

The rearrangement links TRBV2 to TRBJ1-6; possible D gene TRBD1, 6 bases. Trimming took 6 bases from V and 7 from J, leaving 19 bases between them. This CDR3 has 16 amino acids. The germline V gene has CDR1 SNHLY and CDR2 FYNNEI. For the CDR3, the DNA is TGTGCCAGCAGCCCAGAGGCAGGGGCTTTAAATTCACCCCTCCACTTT. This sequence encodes CASSPEAGALNSPLHF. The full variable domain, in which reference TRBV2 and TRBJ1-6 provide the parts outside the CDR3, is EPEVTQTPSHQVTQMGQEVILRCVPISNHLYFYWYRQILGQKVEFLVSFYNNEISEKSEIFDDQFSVERPDGSNFTLKIRSTKLEDSAMYFCASSPEAGALNSPLHFGNGTRLTVT.

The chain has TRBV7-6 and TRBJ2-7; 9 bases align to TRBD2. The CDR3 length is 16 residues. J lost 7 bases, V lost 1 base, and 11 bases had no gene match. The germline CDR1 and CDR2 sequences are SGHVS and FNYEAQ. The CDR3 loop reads CASSLVNSGGPREQYF. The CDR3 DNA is TGTGCCAGCAGCTTAGTTAATAGCGGGGGTCCTCGGGAGCAGTACTTC.

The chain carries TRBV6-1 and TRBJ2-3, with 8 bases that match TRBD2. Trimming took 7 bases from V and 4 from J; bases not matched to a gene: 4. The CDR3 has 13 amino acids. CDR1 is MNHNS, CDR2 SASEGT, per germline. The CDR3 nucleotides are TGTGCCAGCAATGGCGGGGGGCCAGATACGCAGTATTTT. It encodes CASNGGGPDTQYF.

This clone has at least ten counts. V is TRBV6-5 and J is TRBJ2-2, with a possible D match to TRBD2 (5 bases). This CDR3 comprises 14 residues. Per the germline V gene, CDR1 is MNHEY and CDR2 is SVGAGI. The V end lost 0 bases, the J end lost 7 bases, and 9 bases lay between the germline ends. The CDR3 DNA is TGTGCCAGCAGTTACTCTCAGGAGGTCGGGGAGCTGTTTTTT. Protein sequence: CASSYSQEVGELFF.

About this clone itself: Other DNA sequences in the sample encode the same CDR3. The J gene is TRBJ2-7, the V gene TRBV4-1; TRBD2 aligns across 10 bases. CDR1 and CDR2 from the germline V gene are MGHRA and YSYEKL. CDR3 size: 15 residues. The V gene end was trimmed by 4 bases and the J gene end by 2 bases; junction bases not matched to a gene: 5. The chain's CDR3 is CASSLNSGGTYEQYF. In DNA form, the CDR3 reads TGCGCCAGCAGCCTTAATAGCGGGGGGACCTACGAGCAGTACTTC.

This CDR3 is CASTRGQALYNEQFF. In DNA form, the CDR3 reads TGCGCCAGCACCCGGGGACAGGCCCTCTACAATGAGCAGTTCTTC. This chain uses TRBV5-1 with TRBJ2-1; 8 nucleotides match TRBD1. J gave up 3 bases and V 6 bases, and 8 bases lay outside the gene matches. Germline CDR1 and CDR2: SGHRS and YFSETQ. CDR3 length: 15 residues.